A single sample is the source of the 5 T cell receptor beta chains below, sequenced in a study of early T cells in non-severe SARS-CoV-2 infection (dated by TCRdb to the early 2020s). To prepare the library, 5' RACE was applied. This sample was sequenced with a NextSeq 500. TCRdb applied fastp at Q25 and MiXCR to the public reads, then kept only in-frame beta chains. Under each unique CDR3 protein, matching rows form one entry showing the most common genes and DNA. The sample contains under 70,000 distinct CDR3 sequences, 4.5% to 7% of them found a single time. The ten most abundant clones make up roughly 6.4% of the sample. Sequenced material: whole blood. The receptor source for this set is an adult who was a healthcare worker with PCR-confirmed SARS-CoV-2 infection or an uninfected control (not recorded which).

V gene TRBV12-3 or TRBV12-4 combines with J gene TRBJ1-2; D call uncertain. This CDR3 spans 14 amino acids. V dropped 6 bases and J dropped 5 bases, with 16 bases sitting between them. The CDR3 reads CASSHRGLIYGYTF. In nucleotides, the CDR3 is TGTGCCAGCAGCCACCGTGGACTGATTTATGGCTACACCTTC.

A remark on this clonotype: A much more abundant neighbour one base away suggests this may be a read error. This chain joins TRBV29-1 and TRBJ2-2; TRBD1 is a possible D gene (5 bases). Germline assignment: CDR1 SQVTM and CDR2 ANQGSEA. This CDR3 comprises 13 residues. V shed 2 bases and J shed 5 bases, with 9 bases lying between them. In nucleotides, the CDR3 is TGCAGCGTTGAACAGGGCCGAACCGGGGAGCTGTTTTTT. This codes for CSVEQGRTGELFF.

This clonotype was detected ten times or more. This chain joins TRBV14 and TRBJ1-5; maybe TRBD1 (5 bases). The CDR3 extends over 14 amino acids. V was shortened by 5 bases and J by 2 bases, with 10 bases between the two germline ends. Germline V gene lookup returns CDR1 SGHDN and CDR2 FVKESK. CDR3 DNA: TGTGCCAGCAGCGGCCGGGACGGCAATCAGCCCCAGCATTTT. Translated, it gives CASSGRDGNQPQHF.

The chain joins TRBV5-1 to TRBJ2-7, with D perhaps matching TRBD1 (6 bases). The ends were cut back, 4 bases at V and 3 bases at J, with 8 bases in the middle. Germline CDR1 is SGHRS and CDR2 is YFSETQ. This CDR3 has 12 residues. In nucleotides, the CDR3 is TGCGCCAGCAGCCGGGACAACTACGAGCAGTACTTC. Its protein is CASSRDNYEQYF.

The chain employs TRBV6-2 or TRBV6-3 and TRBJ1-2; D might be TRBD1 (6 bases). Germline values: CDR1 MNHEY, CDR2 SVGEGT. This CDR3 has 13 residues. V lost 5 bases, J lost 4 bases, and 11 bases lay in between. CDR3 residues: CASSPRGFYGYTF. CDR3 bases: TGTGCCAGCAGTCCCAGGGGATTCTATGGCTACACCTTC.